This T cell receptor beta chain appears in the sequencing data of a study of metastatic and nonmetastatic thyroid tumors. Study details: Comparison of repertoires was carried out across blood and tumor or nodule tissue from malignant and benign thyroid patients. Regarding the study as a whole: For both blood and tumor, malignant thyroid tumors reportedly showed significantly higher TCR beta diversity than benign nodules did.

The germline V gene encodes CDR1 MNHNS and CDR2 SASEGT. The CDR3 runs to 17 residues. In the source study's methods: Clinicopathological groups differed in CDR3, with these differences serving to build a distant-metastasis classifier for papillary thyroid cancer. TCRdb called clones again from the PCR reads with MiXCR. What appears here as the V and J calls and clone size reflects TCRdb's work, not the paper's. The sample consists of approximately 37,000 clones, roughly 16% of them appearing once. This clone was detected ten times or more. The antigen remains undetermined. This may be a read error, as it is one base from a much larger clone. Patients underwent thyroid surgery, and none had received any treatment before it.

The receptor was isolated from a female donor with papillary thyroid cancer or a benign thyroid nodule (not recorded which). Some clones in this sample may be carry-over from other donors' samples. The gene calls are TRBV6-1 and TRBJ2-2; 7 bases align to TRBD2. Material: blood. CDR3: CASTIPRGGPNTGEPFF. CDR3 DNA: TGTGCCAGCACCATTCCACGGGGAGGGCCGAACACCGGGGAGCCGTTTTTT.